This T cell receptor (beta chain) was profiled in a study of T cell changes during pregnancy in multiple sclerosis. The CDR3 runs 15 residues. Germline CDR1 KGHSH, CDR2 LQKENI. J gave up 2 bases and V 3 bases, and 5 bases lay outside the gene matches. Some clones are missing from TCRdb's copy, which holds only in-frame ones; the method was immunoSEQ multiplex PCR. The table records tens of thousands of clones, approximately 91% of them present only once. This TCR was recovered from a female donor in good health, enrolled as a control in a pregnancy study. J is TRBJ2-5 and V is TRBV18; 8 bases are a match to TRBD2. The sequenced sample was CD4+ T cells from peripheral blood mononuclear cells, obtained after pregnancy. The CDR3 here is CASSPMSGGQETQYF. Here the CDR3 DNA reads TGTGCCAGCTCACCTATGTCGGGGGGGCAAGAGACCCAGTACTTC. Together with reference TRBV18 and TRBJ2-5, the CDR3 gives the full variable domain: NAGVMQNPRHLVRRRGQEARLRCSPMKGHSHVYWYRQLPEEGLKFMVYLQKENIIDESGMPKERFSAEFPKEGPSILRIQQVVRGDSAAYFCASSPMSGGQETQYFGPGTRLLVL.